This T cell receptor beta chain is from a study of cytomegalovirus exposure and HLA in healthy donors. In the study overall: Within the Caucasian-associated ancestry cluster were roughly 82% of the approximately 400 genotyped donors.

Whole-study findings and limits: DRB1 showed the most TCR associations and HLA-C the fewest in a later analysis, as rates varied by HLA locus. Analysis was carried out at a later point, and it linked a missense DCLRE1C variant to TCR beta V- and J-gene trimming. Because they were indistinguishable, some V segments, including TRBV6-2 and TRBV6-3, were excluded.

A word on this clone: Its antigen is not known.

PCR used 60 Vbeta primers and 13 Jbeta primers. Profiling relied on immunoSEQ multiplex PCR, and the TCRdb table lists in-frame clones only, not all of them. Of 180,000 or so clones in the sample, over 65% are singletons; the top ten hold 1.4%. CDR1 is SGHTA and CDR2 is FQGTGA in the germline V gene. The CDR3 is 15 amino acids. Losses at the gene ends were 5 bases for V and 8 bases for J; bases not matched to a gene: 5. The chain uses TRBV7-3 and TRBJ2-1; 14 bases are shared with TRBD2. Specimen: PBMCs. This clonotype was sampled from a young man in good health and CMV-seronegative. The CDR3 sequence is CASSIRGLAGDEQFF. The DNA for the CDR3 is TGTGCCAGCAGCATAAGGGGACTAGCGGGAGATGAGCAGTTCTTC.